Only a few counts were recorded for the clone carrying this T cell receptor (beta chain). The data are from a study of blood T cell repertoires in COVID-19. Overall study context: Sites in the United States, Italy and Spain provided acute and convalescent COVID-19 samples. Nucleic acid was either cDNA or gDNA, and it came from T cells, B-cell-depleted T cells, or PBMCs.

Germline CDR1 is SGHNT and CDR2 is YYREEE (reference sequence). V gave up 4 bases and J gave up 6 bases; unmatched junction bases: 10. The CDR3 extends over 14 amino acids. As handled by the study authors: How many nucleated cells were present was estimated from reference gene primer amplification. Method: immunoSEQ multiplex PCR; TCRdb's copy keeps in-frame clones and lacks some. That table gives V, J and clone size, and the DNA gave D and trimming. Of fewer than 200,000 clones in the sample, around 93% were seen once. The clonotype was recovered from a woman between 50 and 59 years old with acute or convalescent COVID-19. This chain links TRBV5-4 with TRBJ2-7, with 7 positions matching TRBD2. Specimen: peripheral blood. The CDR3, as DNA: TGTGCCAGCAGCCCTTTGCGGGAGCGGGCCGAGCAGTACTTC. Protein product: CASSPLRERAEQYF.